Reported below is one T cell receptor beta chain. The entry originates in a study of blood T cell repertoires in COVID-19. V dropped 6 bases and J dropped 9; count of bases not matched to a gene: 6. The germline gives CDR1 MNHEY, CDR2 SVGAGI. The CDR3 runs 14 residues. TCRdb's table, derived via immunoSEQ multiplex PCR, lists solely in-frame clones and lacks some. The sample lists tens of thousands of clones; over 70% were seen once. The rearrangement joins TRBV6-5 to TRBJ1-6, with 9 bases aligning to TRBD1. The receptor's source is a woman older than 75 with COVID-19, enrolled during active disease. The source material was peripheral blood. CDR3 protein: CASRGTGWVSPLHF. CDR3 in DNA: TGTGCCAGCAGGGGGACAGGGTGGGTTTCACCCCTCCACTTT.